This T cell receptor beta chain was recovered during a study of blood T cell repertoires in COVID-19. Background on the study: PBMCs, B-cell-depleted T cells, or T cells provided the cDNA or gDNA that made up the material.

Under the authors' procedure: How many nucleated cells were present was estimated from reference gene primer amplification. The protocol was immunoSEQ multiplex PCR, while the TCRdb copy is restricted to in-frame clones and leaves out a portion. That table gives V, J and clone size, and the DNA gave D and trimming. The sample includes about 270,000 clones, more than 70% of them seen just once. The V and J ends lost 3 bases and 9 bases respectively, with 12 bases between them. The germline V gene has CDR1 MDHEN and CDR2 SYDVKM. This CDR3 is 14 amino acids long. The origin of this receptor is a woman aged 18-29 years with acute or convalescent COVID-19. The sample taken for sequencing was peripheral blood. The chain is built from TRBV28 and TRBJ1-6; possibly TRBD1 for D (5 bases). CDR3 region: CASSFVDMSSPLHF. The CDR3, as DNA: TGTGCCAGCAGTTTCGTGGACATGAGTTCACCCCTCCACTTT. Supplemented by reference TRBV28 and TRBJ1-6, the full variable domain reads DVKVTQSSRYLVKRTGEKVFLECVQDMDHENMFWYRQDPGLGLRLIYFSYDVKMKEKGDIPEGYSVSREKKERFSLILESASTNQTSMYLCASSFVDMSSPLHFGNGTRLTVT.